What follows describes a single TCR beta chain. The data belong to a study of control samples from healthy donors and cancer patients. Looked up from germline, CDR1 is PRHDT and CDR2 is FYEKMQ (reference sequence). V lost 4 bases, J lost 2 bases, and 1 base stayed unmatched. CDR3 length: 15 residues. The protocol was immunoSEQ multiplex PCR, while the TCRdb copy is restricted to in-frame clones and leaves out a portion. The table records 45,000 to 70,000 clones, around 93% of them present only once. The chain employs TRBV13 and TRBJ2-7; TRBD2 aligns across 14 bases. The sequence derives from a man aged 25 to 40 with colorectal cancer. The sequenced sample consisted of PBMCs. The CDR3 loop reads CASSSTSGGAYEQYF. The CDR3 DNA reads TGTGCCAGCAGCTCGACTAGCGGGGGGGCCTACGAGCAGTACTTC. Full variable domain (remainder filled in from reference TRBV13 and TRBJ2-7): AAGVIQSPRHLIKEKRETATLKCYPIPRHDTVYWYQQGPGQDPQFLISFYEKMQSDKGSIPDRFSAQQFSDYHSELNMSSLELGDSALYFCASSSTSGGAYEQYFGPGTRLTVT.